The 24 T cell receptor beta chains below all came from one sample that was sequenced in a study of beta chain features in type 1 diabetes. Sequenced material consisted of expressed TCRB transcripts (all of the isolated RNA was reverse transcribed). The protocol was immunoSEQ multiplex PCR, while the TCRdb copy is restricted to in-frame clones and leaves out a portion. The sample carries hundreds of thousands of clones, about a sixth recorded once. The sequenced sample was naive CD4+ T cells from blood. Receptor source: a woman aged 18-29 years in good health.

In this sample, this clone turned up a few times. This chain joins TRBV28 and TRBJ2-3; 7 bases match TRBD1. J lost 4 bases, V lost 7 bases, and 2 bases had no gene match. Germline V gene sequence: CDR1 MDHEN, CDR2 SYDVKM. This CDR3 is 12 amino acids long. CDR3 residues: CASKTGPDTQYF. The CDR3 DNA reads as TGTGCCAGCAAGACAGGGCCAGATACGCAGTATTTT.

The sample holds a few counts of this clone. One end of the junction varies from germline; a read error may be responsible. V gene TRBV7-7 combines with J gene TRBJ2-3; TRBD2 is a possible D gene (5 bases). The CDR3 loop spans 12 amino acids. In germline, CDR1 is SSHAT, CDR2 FNYEAQ (reference sequence). The CDR3 nucleotides read TGTGCTAGCAGCCCCGGAGGAGATACGCAGTATTTT. Amino acids: CASSPGGDTQYF.

The V gene is TRBV29-1, the J gene TRBJ2-3; TRBD1 or TRBD2 may be the D gene (5 bases each). This CDR3 contains 14 residues. The V and J ends lost 6 bases and 2 bases respectively, with 15 bases between them. CDR1 and CDR2 (germline): SQVTM, ANQGSEA. The CDR3: CSVRDPKATDTQYF. CDR3 nucleotide sequence: TGCAGCGTGAGGGACCCCAAGGCCACAGATACGCAGTATTTT.

The V call is TRBV7-2, the J call TRBJ1-2; a weak D match, TRBD1 (5 bases). Trimming pared 4 bases from V and 6 bases from J, leaving 18 bases between. Germline V lookup: CDR1 SGHTA, CDR2 FQGNSA. CDR3 length: 15 residues. CDR3 nucleotide sequence: TGTGCCAGCAGCTCTAGGGCAGGGAGAGCGGATGGCTACACCTTC. It codes for CASSSRAGRADGYTF.

The V gene is TRBV28, the J gene TRBJ1-2; 9 bases line up with TRBD1. The CDR3 totals 15 residues. Germline loops: CDR1 MDHEN, CDR2 SYDVKM. J was trimmed by 8 bases and V by 8 bases; bases with no gene match: 15. CDR3 DNA: TGTGCCAGCGGGGTTCCGGGACAGGGCGCCGGGGGCTACACCTTC. This codes for CASGVPGQGAGGYTF.

V gene TRBV5-1 combines with J gene TRBJ2-1; D gene unclear. With 0 bases removed from V and 8 bases from J, the gap between germline ends came to 6 bases. The germline CDR1 and CDR2 sequences are SGHRS and YFSETQ. The CDR3 has 12 residues. CDR3 coding DNA: TGCGCCAGCAGCTTGGAATCAGATGAGCAGTTCTTC. Amino acid sequence: CASSLESDEQFF.

The rearrangement links TRBV7-9 to TRBJ2-6; 7 bases align to TRBD1. Germline trimming cut 2 bases from V and 1 base from J; bases unmatched to any gene: 8. This CDR3 has 18 amino acids. Germline loops: CDR1 SEHNR, CDR2 FQNEAQ (reference sequence). CDR3 coding DNA: TGTGCCAGCAGCTTATCGACAGGGATGGGTTCTGGGGCCAACGTCCTGACTTTC. Amino acid sequence: CASSLSTGMGSGANVLTF. The whole variable domain, filled in from reference TRBV7-9 and TRBJ2-6, reads DTGVSQNPRHKITKRGQNVTFRCDPISEHNRLYWYRQTLGQGPEFLTYFQNEAQLEKSRLLSDRFSAERPKGSFSTLEIQRTEQGDSAMYLCASSLSTGMGSGANVLTFGAGSRLTVL.

The chain joins TRBV28 to TRBJ2-7, with 11 bases identical to TRBD2. The CDR3 contains 15 residues. Germline CDR1 reads MDHEN; CDR2 reads SYDVKM. With 4 bases clipped from V and 4 bases from J, the junction kept 6 bases outside the gene matches. The CDR3 sequence: CASSSVAGGFYEQYF. As DNA, the CDR3 is TGTGCCAGCAGTTCCGTAGCGGGAGGGTTTTACGAGCAGTACTTC.

The rearrangement links TRBV28 to TRBJ2-3; TRBD2 matches at 11 bases. Trimming took 4 bases from V and 1 from J; bases not matched to a gene: 1. This CDR3 comprises 15 residues. CDR1 and CDR2 from the germline V gene are MDHEN and SYDVKM. DNA for the CDR3: TGTGCCAGCAGTTCGACTAGCGGGGGCACAGATACGCAGTATTTT. Protein sequence: CASSSTSGGTDTQYF.

The rearrangement uses TRBV5-1 and TRBJ1-1, with 11 bases fitting TRBD1. The CDR3 runs 12 residues. The V gene end was trimmed by 6 bases and the J gene end by 7 bases; junction bases not matched to a gene: 2. Germline CDR1 reads SGHRS; CDR2 reads YFSETQ. The CDR3 is CASTGQGVEAFF. For the CDR3, the DNA is TGCGCCAGCACGGGACAGGGGGTTGAAGCTTTCTTT.

This chain joins TRBV18 and TRBJ1-1; D ambiguous. The CDR3 totals 14 residues. Germline V gives CDR1 KGHSH, CDR2 LQKENI. The V gene lost 6 bases and the J gene lost 2 bases, with 13 bases spanning the gap. CDR3 bases: TGTGCCAGCTCTCCCCACGTGGTCAACACTGAAGCTTTCTTT. This encodes CASSPHVVNTEAFF.

This chain uses TRBV7-2 with TRBJ2-5, with TRBD2 matching 7 bases. The CDR3 runs to 16 residues. The J segment lost 0 bases and the V segment lost 4 bases, leaving 8 bases of the junction unmatched. From germline, CDR1 is SGHTA and CDR2 FQGNSA. CDR3 sequence reads: CASSSYGRIHQETQYF. CDR3 DNA: TGTGCCAGCAGCTCGTACGGGAGGATCCACCAAGAGACCCAGTACTTC.

This clone was observed a few times. This chain joins TRBV11-2 and TRBJ2-2; possible D gene TRBD1, 6 bases. The CDR3 is 16 amino acids. Trimming took 1 base from V and 4 from J, leaving 13 bases between them. From germline, CDR1 is SGHAT and CDR2 FQNNGV. This CDR3 reads CASSLAGQGFTGELFF. In nucleotides, the CDR3 is TGTGCCAGCAGCTTAGCCGGGCAGGGGTTCACCGGGGAGCTGTTTTTT.

With respect to this clone: Within the sample, other DNA sequences also encode this same CDR3. The gene calls are TRBV5-1 and TRBJ2-2; no definite D call. This CDR3 comprises 12 residues. V lost 3 bases, J lost 2 bases, and 2 bases lay in between. Germline CDR1 and CDR2: SGHRS and YFSETQ. CDR3 nucleotide sequence: TGCGCCAGCAGCTCCAACACCGGGGAGCTGTTTTTT. This encodes CASSSNTGELFF. The full variable domain, in which reference TRBV5-1 and TRBJ2-2 provide the parts outside the CDR3, is KAGVTQTPRYLIKTRGQQVTLSCSPISGHRSVSWYQQTPGQGLQFLFEYFSETQRNKGNFPGRFSGRQFSNSRSEMNVSTLELGDSALYLCASSSNTGELFFGEGSRLTVL.

This clone was detected a few times. The chain employs TRBV7-9 and TRBJ2-3, with TRBD2 as a possible D gene (5 bases). V was shortened by 5 bases and J by 6 bases, with 15 bases between the two germline ends. CDR3 length: 14 residues. Germline loops: CDR1 SEHNR, CDR2 FQNEAQ (reference sequence). CDR3 protein: CASSASGPSDTQYF. The CDR3 DNA follows: TGTGCCAGCAGCGCGAGCGGACCGAGCGATACGCAGTATTTT. Drawing the rest from reference TRBV7-9 and TRBJ2-3, the complete variable domain is DTGVSQNPRHKITKRGQNVTFRCDPISEHNRLYWYRQTLGQGPEFLTYFQNEAQLEKSRLLSDRFSAERPKGSFSTLEIQRTEQGDSAMYLCASSASGPSDTQYFGPGTRLTVL.

This clone has just a few counts. The rearrangement links TRBV11-2 to TRBJ2-5, with unresolved D. CDR1 and CDR2 from the germline V gene are SGHAT and FQNNGV. The CDR3 totals 13 residues. Deletions cut 6 bases from V and 4 bases from J, with 12 bases between. CDR3 in DNA: TGTGCCAGCAGTGGTGGGATATCAGAGACCCAGTACTTC. This gives the protein CASSGGISETQYF.

This clone turned up a few times. The chain is built from TRBV10-3 and TRBJ1-3; no clear D gene. The V gene's germline CDR1 is ENHRY and CDR2 SYGVKD. The CDR3 spans 13 residues. V dropped 4 bases and J dropped 3 bases, with 7 bases sitting between them. CDR3 DNA: TGTGCCATCAGTGTCGGCAGTGGAAACACCATATATTTT. Its translation: CAISVGSGNTIYF.

The rearrangement uses TRBV5-6 and TRBJ2-5, with 12 bases lining up with TRBD2. This CDR3 spans 17 amino acids. V lost 4 bases, J lost 5 bases, and 12 bases stayed unmatched. Germline loops: CDR1 SGHDT, CDR2 YYEEEE. CDR3: CASSTWMTSGRTETQYF. In DNA, the CDR3 is TGTGCCAGCAGCACCTGGATGACTAGCGGGAGAACGGAGACCCAGTACTTC.

V and J are TRBV27 and TRBJ2-1; D might be TRBD2 (6 bases). Trimming stripped 6 bases from V and 9 bases from J, with 18 bases between. CDR1 is MNHEY and CDR2 is SMNVEV in the germline V gene (reference sequence). The CDR3 runs 14 residues. The CDR3 is CASSLAMPAGEQFF. CDR3 in DNA: TGTGCCAGCAGCTTAGCCATGCCAGCGGGTGAGCAGTTCTTC.

The chain joins TRBV6-5 to TRBJ2-7; the match to TRBD2 covers 7 bases. The V and J ends lost 3 bases and 2 bases, in that order; junction bases with no gene match: 4. CDR1 and CDR2 from the germline V gene are MNHEY and SVGAGI. There are 14 residues in the CDR3. The CDR3 loop reads CASSYIAGAYEQYF. The CDR3 nucleotides are TGTGCCAGCAGTTATATCGCGGGAGCCTACGAGCAGTACTTC.

This clone came up a few times. V gene TRBV28 combines with J gene TRBJ2-1, with TRBD2 matching over 8 bases. The trim removed 7 bases at V and 4 bases at J, leaving 6 bases unmatched. This CDR3 region has 14 residues. Germline V gene sequence: CDR1 MDHEN, CDR2 SYDVKM. The CDR3 DNA reads TGTGCCAGCACCTCAGCGGGAGCATACAATGAGCAGTTCTTC. Its translation: CASTSAGAYNEQFF. Combining the CDR3 with reference TRBV28 and TRBJ2-1 gives the whole variable domain DVKVTQSSRYLVKRTGEKVFLECVQDMDHENMFWYRQDPGLGLRLIYFSYDVKMKEKGDIPEGYSVSREKKERFSLILESASTNQTSMYLCASTSAGAYNEQFFGPGTRLTVL.

This clone was seen a handful of times. This chain links TRBV7-9 with TRBJ2-1; D remains ambiguous. The CDR3 consists of 14 residues. Germline assignment: CDR1 SEHNR and CDR2 FQNEAQ (reference sequence). Trimming stripped 0 bases from V and 5 bases from J, with 8 bases between. In DNA form, the CDR3 reads TGTGCCAGCAGCTTAGCGGGCCCCAACAATGAGCAGTTCTTC. It codes for CASSLAGPNNEQFF.

The J gene is TRBJ2-7, the V gene TRBV20-1; D remains ambiguous. The CDR3 contains 11 residues. V lost 5 bases and J 6 bases, leaving 11 bases between the germline ends. CDR1 and CDR2 from the germline V gene are DFQATT and SNEGSKA (reference sequence). The CDR3 DNA follows: TGCAGTGCTCACAATCTCCGCGAGCAGTACTTC. Protein product: CSAHNLREQYF.

The rearrangement uses TRBV6-1 and TRBJ2-7, with D perhaps TRBD1 or TRBD2 (6 bases each). The CDR3 is made up of 14 amino acids. The germline V gene encodes CDR1 MNHNS and CDR2 SASEGT. Trimming pared 6 bases from V and 3 bases from J, leaving 15 bases between. CDR3 region: CASSQGQGGYEQYF. The DNA for the CDR3 is TGTGCCAGCAGCCAGGGGCAGGGAGGCTACGAGCAGTACTTC.